This T cell receptor beta chain originates from a study of blood T cell repertoires in COVID-19. About the research overall: The analysed material was cDNA or gDNA that came from T cells, B-cell-depleted T cells, or PBMCs.

The CDR3 is 15 amino acids. Per the germline V gene, CDR1 is SGHNT and CDR2 is YENEEA. Losses at the gene ends were 0 bases for V and 6 bases for J; bases not matched to a gene: 3. TCRdb's copy holds only in-frame clones and misses some; the assay was immunoSEQ multiplex PCR. Of just under 80,000 clones in the sample, 88% were seen once. The TCR originated in a human donor in a cohort sampled during active COVID-19. The V call is TRBV11-3, the J call TRBJ2-7; 12 nucleotides match TRBD2. Sequencing used peripheral blood. The CDR3, as DNA: TGTGCCAGCAGCTTAGAGCTAGCGGGAGGGACCGAGCAGTACTTC. This translates into CASSLELAGGTEQYF.